This T cell receptor beta chain is drawn from a study of T-cell memory formation after mild COVID-19. This clonotype was seen once. TCRdb processed the 5' RACE reads anew with MiXCR; each CDR3 protein has one entry. The repertoire holds some 270,000 distinct CDR3 sequences, with roughly 14% as singletons. With 4 bases clipped from V and 5 bases from J, the junction kept 5 bases outside the gene matches. The CDR3 consists of 15 residues. The germline gives CDR1 SGHRS, CDR2 YFSETQ. Input material: PBMCs or a T cell subset sorted from them (not recorded which). The chain joins TRBV5-1 to TRBJ2-1; TRBD2 agrees at 11 bases. The clonotype originates from an adult woman who had mild COVID-19 (a few samples of this study predate the infection). Cell type and time point are not known. The CDR3 reads CASSATSGSHNEQFF. DNA for the CDR3: TGCGCCAGCAGCGCCACTAGCGGGAGCCACAATGAGCAGTTCTTC. The full variable domain, rest sourced from reference TRBV5-1 and TRBJ2-1, is KAGVTQTPRYLIKTRGQQVTLSCSPISGHRSVSWYQQTPGQGLQFLFEYFSETQRNKGNFPGRFSGRQFSNSRSEMNVSTLELGDSALYLCASSATSGSHNEQFFGPGTRLTVL.